The entry below gives a single TCR beta chain sequence along with its context. The target antigen is unknown. Sequencing was performed with immunoSEQ multiplex PCR; in TCRdb, only in-frame clones are kept and a portion is missing. The table includes over 75,000 clones, about 87% detected once. The data are from a study of graft-versus-host responses after intestinal transplantation. Findings of the study overall: GvH clones were identified in recipient marrow, with some first appearing in ileum or blood.

Germline V gives CDR1 SGHVS, CDR2 FQNEAQ. The CDR3 spans 15 residues. The V gene end was trimmed by 7 bases and the J gene end by 6 bases; junction bases not matched to a gene: 13. This sequence was found in a human donor who was the organ donor for an intestinal transplant. The J gene is TRBJ2-3, the V gene TRBV7-8; 7 nucleotides line up with TRBD2. This specimen was unstimulated CD4+ T cells sorted from spleen or lymph node cells, taken before transplant. The CDR3 coding sequence is TGTGCCAGCACCCACTCCGGGGGAGGGGTTGATACGCAGTATTTT. Amino acid sequence: CASTHSGGGVDTQYF.